This T cell receptor (beta chain) originates from a study of long-term antiretroviral therapy in people with HIV. Whole-study results and caveats: Dominance of pre-ART expanded clones persisted, fluctuating and often declining after ART. The study found that diversity rose after ART but stayed below transplant donor controls.

Among participants with HIV, every one received treatment in the United States. Before they underwent DNA extraction, samples held roughly 0.95-11 million cryopreserved PBMC. Survey-level immunoSEQ v3.0 assays were run. Only in-frame clones appear in the TCRdb table, and some are missing; sequencing was by immunoSEQ multiplex PCR. The sample lists tens of thousands of clones; over 90% were seen once. In regard to this clone: Its antigen is unidentified.

The CDR3 is 16 amino acids. Trimming removed 5 bases from V and 3 bases from J; junction bases left unmatched: 8. Germline CDR1 is MNHEY and CDR2 is SMNVEV (reference sequence). Material: unsorted PBMCs, obtained 4.4 years after starting antiretroviral therapy. The genes are TRBV27 and TRBJ2-2; TRBD1 agrees at 8 bases. The source is a woman between 50 and 59 years old with HIV. The CDR3: CASSRGGQGYTGELFF. CDR3 bases: TGTGCCAGCAGTAGGGGAGGACAGGGCTACACCGGGGAGCTGTTTTTT.